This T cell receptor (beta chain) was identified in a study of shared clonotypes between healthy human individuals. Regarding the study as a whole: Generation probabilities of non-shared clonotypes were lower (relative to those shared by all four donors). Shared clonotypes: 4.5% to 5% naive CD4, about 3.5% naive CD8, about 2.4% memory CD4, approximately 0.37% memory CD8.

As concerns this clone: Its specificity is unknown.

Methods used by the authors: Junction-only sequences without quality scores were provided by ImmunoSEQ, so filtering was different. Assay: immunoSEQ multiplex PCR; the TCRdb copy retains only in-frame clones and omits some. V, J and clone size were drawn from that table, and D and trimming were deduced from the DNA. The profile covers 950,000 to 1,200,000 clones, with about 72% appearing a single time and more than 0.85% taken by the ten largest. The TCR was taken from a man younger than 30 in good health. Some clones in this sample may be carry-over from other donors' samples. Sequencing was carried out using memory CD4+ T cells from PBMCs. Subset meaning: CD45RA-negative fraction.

This chain's CDR3 is CASSLVRGREQYF. CDR3 nucleotides: TGTGCCAGCAGCTTAGTCCGGGGTCGGGAGCAGTACTTC. V is TRBV7-3 and J is TRBJ2-7, with D possibly TRBD2 on 5 matching bases. CDR1 is SGHTA, CDR2 FQGTGA, per germline. The CDR3 runs to 13 residues. Trimming removed 2 bases from V and 7 bases from J, with 12 bases in between.